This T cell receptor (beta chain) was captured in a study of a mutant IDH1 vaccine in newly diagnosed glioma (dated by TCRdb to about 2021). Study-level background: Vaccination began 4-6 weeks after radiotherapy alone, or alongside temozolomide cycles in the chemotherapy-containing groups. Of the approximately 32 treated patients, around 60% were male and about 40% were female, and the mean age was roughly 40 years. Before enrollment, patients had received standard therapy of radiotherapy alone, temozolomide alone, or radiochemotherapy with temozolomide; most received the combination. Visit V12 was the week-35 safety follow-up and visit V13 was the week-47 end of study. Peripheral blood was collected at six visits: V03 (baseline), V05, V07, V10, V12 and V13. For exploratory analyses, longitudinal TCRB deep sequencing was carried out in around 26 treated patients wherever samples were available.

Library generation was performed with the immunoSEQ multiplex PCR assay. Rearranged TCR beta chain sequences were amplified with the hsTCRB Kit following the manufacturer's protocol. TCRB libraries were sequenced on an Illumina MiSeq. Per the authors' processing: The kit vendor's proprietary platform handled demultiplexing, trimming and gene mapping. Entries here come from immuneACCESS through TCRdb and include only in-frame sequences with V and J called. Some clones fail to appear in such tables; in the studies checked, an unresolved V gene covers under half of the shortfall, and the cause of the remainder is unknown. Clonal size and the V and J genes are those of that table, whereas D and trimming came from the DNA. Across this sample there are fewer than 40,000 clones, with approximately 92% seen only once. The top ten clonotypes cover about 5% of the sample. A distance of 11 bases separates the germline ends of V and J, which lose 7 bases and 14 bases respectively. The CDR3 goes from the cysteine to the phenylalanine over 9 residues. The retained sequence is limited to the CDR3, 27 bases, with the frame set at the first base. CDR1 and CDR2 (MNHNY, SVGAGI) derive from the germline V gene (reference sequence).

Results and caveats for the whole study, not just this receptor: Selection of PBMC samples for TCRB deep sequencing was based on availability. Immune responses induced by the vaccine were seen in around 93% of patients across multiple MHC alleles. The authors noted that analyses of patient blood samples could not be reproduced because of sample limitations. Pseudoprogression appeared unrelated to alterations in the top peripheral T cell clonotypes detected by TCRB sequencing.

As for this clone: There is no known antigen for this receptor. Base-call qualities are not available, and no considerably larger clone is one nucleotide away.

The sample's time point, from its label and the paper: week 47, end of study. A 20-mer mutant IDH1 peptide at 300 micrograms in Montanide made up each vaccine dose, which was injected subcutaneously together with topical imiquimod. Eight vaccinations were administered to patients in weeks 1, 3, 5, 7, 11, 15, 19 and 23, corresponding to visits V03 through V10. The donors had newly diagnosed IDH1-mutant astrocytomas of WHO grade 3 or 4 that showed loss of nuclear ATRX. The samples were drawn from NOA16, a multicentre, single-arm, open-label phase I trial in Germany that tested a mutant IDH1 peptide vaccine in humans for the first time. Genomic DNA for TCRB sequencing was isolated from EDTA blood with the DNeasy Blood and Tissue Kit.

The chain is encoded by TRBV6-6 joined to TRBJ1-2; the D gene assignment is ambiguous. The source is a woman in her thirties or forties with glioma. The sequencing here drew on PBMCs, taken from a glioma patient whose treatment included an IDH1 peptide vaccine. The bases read TGTGCCAGCACCGTGCGGTCGACCTTC. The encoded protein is CASTVRSTF.